This is a list of T cell receptor beta chains from one sample in a study of T cells in Graves' hyperthyroidism and ophthalmopathy. TCRdb redid the calling of the multiplex PCR reads with MiXCR, one entry per CDR3 protein. The data contain hundreds of thousands of distinct CDR3 sequences, roughly 14% of them singletons. Specimen: blood. The receptors were gathered from a woman in her forties or fifties with Graves' ophthalmopathy. CDR3s include the opening cysteine and the closing phenylalanine or tryptophan. Each record gives: clone size, D gene, V gene, J gene, CDR3 protein, CDR3 DNA. D genes are given only for firm matches. Clone size appears in some rows only: once, few, many, or a class for an expanded clone.

.,TRBD2,TRBV6-1,TRBJ2-3,CASSALAAATDTQYF,TGTGCCAGCAGTGCCCTAGCGGCCGCCACAGATACGCAGTATTTT
many,.,TRBV20-1,TRBJ1-2,CSASGGASLRGYTF,TGCAGTGCTTCGGGGGGGGCCTCACTCCGTGGCTACACCTTC
many,.,TRBV7-2,TRBJ2-7,CASSPGLGGYEQYF,TGTGCCAGCAGCCCAGGACTAGGGGGATACGAGCAGTACTTC
few,.,TRBV7-9,TRBJ2-1,CASSLVDQNNEQFF,TGTGCCAGCAGCTTAGTCGATCAGAACAATGAGCAGTTCTTC
many,TRBD2,TRBV6-5,TRBJ2-3,CASSYRPSGNTDTQYF,TGTGCCAGCAGTTATCGGCCTAGCGGTAACACAGATACGCAGTATTTT
many,.,TRBV5-1,TRBJ2-5,CASSLYSSQETQYF,TGCGCCAGCAGCTTGTACAGCAGCCAAGAGACCCAGTACTTC
many,.,TRBV7-2,TRBJ2-5,CASSFNAVPGETQYF,TGTGCCAGCAGCTTCAATGCGGTCCCCGGGGAGACCCAGTACTTC
many,.,TRBV27,TRBJ2-7,CASSPFRGPPAPYEQYF,TGTGCCAGCAGTCCTTTTCGGGGCCCGCCCGCACCCTACGAGCAGTACTTC
many,.,TRBV28,TRBJ1-2,CASSLPTYGYTF,TGTGCCAGCAGTTTACCGACCTATGGCTACACCTTC
.,.,TRBV25-1,TRBJ2-7,CASSEYGFSYEQYF,TGTGCCAGCAGTGAATACGGGTTTTCCTACGAGCAGTACTTC
.,.,TRBV19,TRBJ1-1,CASNWDPSGNTEAFF,TGTGCCAGTAATTGGGACCCCTCGGGGAACACTGAAGCTTTCTTT
many,TRBD2,TRBV13,TRBJ2-1,CASTSGNHEQFF,TGTGCCAGCACTAGCGGGAACCATGAGCAGTTCTTC
many,.,TRBV5-1,TRBJ2-2,CASSLTGAGELFF,TGCGCCAGCAGCTTGACTGGGGCCGGGGAGCTGTTTTTT
many,TRBD2,TRBV27,TRBJ2-7,CASVQTSGGSYEQYF,TGTGCCAGCGTACAAACTAGCGGGGGATCCTACGAGCAGTACTTC
few,.,TRBV29-1,TRBJ1-2,CSVGPPLYGYTF,TGCAGCGTTGGGCCTCCACTTTATGGCTACACCTTC
many,TRBD2,TRBV6-2/TRBV6-3,TRBJ2-7,CASRLTGLVIYEQYF,TGTGCCAGCAGGCTCACGGGACTAGTGATCTACGAGCAGTACTTC
many,.,TRBV28,TRBJ2-5,CASSLRGSYQETQYF,TGTGCCAGCAGTTTAAGGGGAAGTTACCAAGAGACCCAGTACTTC
.,TRBD2,TRBV11-2,TRBJ2-5,CASSLLPSGGGGTQYF,TGTGCCAGCAGCTTACTCCCTAGCGGGGGGGGGGGGACCCAGTACTTC
many,TRBD2,TRBV2,TRBJ2-1,CASKGTSGRTYNEQFF,TGTGCCAGCAAGGGGACTAGCGGGAGGACCTACAATGAGCAGTTCTTC
few,TRBD2,TRBV24-1,TRBJ2-1,CATSGTGTSPINEQFF,TGTGCCACCAGTGGAACCGGGACTAGCCCCATCAATGAGCAGTTCTTC
.,.,TRBV6-2/TRBV6-3,TRBJ1-2,CASSYRIANYSYTF,TGTGCCAGCAGTTACAGGATAGCTAACTATAGCTACACCTTC
.,TRBD2,TRBV20-1,TRBJ2-7,CSARDPLTSGGKQQYF,TGCAGTGCTAGAGATCCTCTGACTAGCGGGGGAAAGCAGCAGTACTTC
few,TRBD2,TRBV18,TRBJ2-3,CASSPLRGRKTDTQYF,TGTGCCAGCTCACCACTTCGCGGGAGAAAGACAGATACGCAGTATTTT
.,.,TRBV3-2,TRBJ1-5,CASSQDKGTASNQPQHF,TGTGCCAGCAGCCAAGATAAAGGGACAGCCAGTAATCAGCCCCAGCATTTT
many,TRBD1,TRBV6-1,TRBJ1-2,CASSPRGQGHGYTF,TGTGCCAGCAGCCCAAGGGGACAGGGGCATGGCTACACCTTC
.,.,TRBV24-1,TRBJ2-3,CATSRTEIADTQYF,TGTGCCACCAGTCGCACCGAGATTGCAGATACGCAGTATTTT
many,TRBD1,TRBV3-1,TRBJ1-2,CASSHSGTGGVGYTF,TGTGCCAGCAGCCATTCCGGGACAGGGGGCGTTGGCTACACCTTC
.,.,TRBV18,TRBJ2-1,CASSRGEQFF,TGTGCCAGCTCACGGGGGGAGCAGTTCTTC
.,.,TRBV24-1,TRBJ1-1,CATSDGVVAFF,TGTGCCACCAGTGATGGCGTGGTAGCTTTCTTT
many,.,TRBV3-1,TRBJ2-1,CASSHVGGRYNEQFF,TGTGCCAGCAGCCATGTGGGGGGCCGGTACAATGAGCAGTTCTTC
many,.,TRBV2,TRBJ2-2,CASSHPTGELFF,TGTGCCAGCAGCCACCCCACCGGGGAGCTGTTTTTT
many,.,TRBV27,TRBJ2-2,CASSLSTNTGELFF,TGTGCCAGCAGTTTATCGACGAACACCGGGGAGCTGTTTTTT
many,TRBD1,TRBV5-4,TRBJ1-2,CASSATGTGGAGGYGYTF,TGTGCCAGCAGCGCTACCGGGACAGGGGGCGCCGGCGGCTATGGCTACACCTTC
many,.,TRBV7-2,TRBJ1-1,CASLDRANTEAFF,TGTGCCAGCTTGGACAGAGCGAACACTGAAGCTTTCTTT
.,.,TRBV27,TRBJ1-5,CASSSWGNQPQHF,TGTGCCAGCAGTTCTTGGGGAAATCAGCCCCAGCATTTT
many,TRBD1,TRBV30,TRBJ1-5,CAWSVSGQGNNQPQHF,TGTGCCTGGAGTGTATCTGGACAGGGTAACAATCAGCCCCAGCATTTT
.,.,TRBV6-2/TRBV6-3,TRBJ2-7,CASSYSKPSEYEQYF,TGTGCCAGCAGTTACTCGAAGCCTAGCGAATACGAGCAGTACTTC
many,.,TRBV2,TRBJ1-2,CASSEIGQVAYGYTF,TGTGCCAGCAGTGAAATAGGTCAGGTGGCGTATGGCTACACCTTC
many,TRBD2,TRBV7-8,TRBJ2-7,CASSLVRAGTSNEQYF,TGTGCCAGCAGCTTAGTTCGTGCCGGGACTAGCAACGAGCAGTACTTC
few,.,TRBV24-1,TRBJ2-1,CATSDPSGEYYNEQFF,TGTGCCACCAGTGATCCGAGCGGAGAATACTACAATGAGCAGTTCTTC
many,TRBD2,TRBV7-9,TRBJ2-5,CASSLSGLIIQETQYF,TGTGCCAGCAGCTTATCGGGACTAATCATCCAAGAGACCCAGTACTTC
many,TRBD1,TRBV28,TRBJ1-3,CASRMQGGSGNTIYF,TGTGCCAGCAGGATGCAGGGGGGCTCTGGAAACACCATATATTTT
many,.,TRBV11-2,TRBJ2-5,CASSLDREETQYF,TGTGCCAGCAGCTTAGATAGGGAAGAGACCCAGTACTTC
few,.,TRBV10-2,TRBJ2-1,CASSESKTSRPNNEQFF,TGCGCCAGCAGTGAGTCGAAAACTAGCAGACCTAACAATGAGCAGTTCTTC
.,TRBD1,TRBV6-5,TRBJ1-4,CASSYSTGTGQRKLFF,TGTGCCAGCAGTTACTCCACCGGGACAGGGCAGCGAAAACTGTTTTTT
many,TRBD2,TRBV5-1,TRBJ2-3,CASSGGLASSTDTQYF,TGCGCCAGCAGCGGGGGACTAGCGTCTAGCACAGATACGCAGTATTTT
.,.,TRBV4-1,TRBJ2-5,CASSQGPGRGETQYF,TGCGCCAGCAGCCAGGGGCCAGGTCGCGGGGAGACCCAGTACTTC
.,TRBD2,TRBV14,TRBJ2-7,CASSQGAGATSEQYF,TGTGCCAGCAGCCAAGGAGCGGGAGCAACAAGCGAGCAGTACTTC
many,.,TRBV28,TRBJ1-6,CASSQGPGWNSPLHF,TGTGCCAGCAGTCAAGGACCCGGCTGGAATTCACCCCTCCACTTT
many,TRBD1,TRBV2,TRBJ2-1,CASSRGGDRVGNEQFF,TGTGCCAGCAGTAGGGGAGGGGACAGGGTCGGGAATGAGCAGTTCTTC
many,.,TRBV29-1,TRBJ2-5,CSVEDEGPETQYF,TGCAGCGTTGAAGATGAGGGCCCAGAGACCCAGTACTTC
.,.,TRBV6-1,TRBJ2-5,CASSGSGLGETQYF,TGTGCCAGCAGCGGGAGCGGATTGGGGGAGACCCAGTACTTC
.,.,TRBV28,TRBJ2-1,CASSSWTKISYNEQFF,TGTGCCAGCAGTTCATGGACAAAAATCTCCTACAATGAGCAGTTCTTC
.,TRBD1,TRBV20-1,TRBJ2-7,CSARDPTGGYSEQYF,TGCAGTGCTAGAGATCCGACAGGGGGTTACAGCGAGCAGTACTTC